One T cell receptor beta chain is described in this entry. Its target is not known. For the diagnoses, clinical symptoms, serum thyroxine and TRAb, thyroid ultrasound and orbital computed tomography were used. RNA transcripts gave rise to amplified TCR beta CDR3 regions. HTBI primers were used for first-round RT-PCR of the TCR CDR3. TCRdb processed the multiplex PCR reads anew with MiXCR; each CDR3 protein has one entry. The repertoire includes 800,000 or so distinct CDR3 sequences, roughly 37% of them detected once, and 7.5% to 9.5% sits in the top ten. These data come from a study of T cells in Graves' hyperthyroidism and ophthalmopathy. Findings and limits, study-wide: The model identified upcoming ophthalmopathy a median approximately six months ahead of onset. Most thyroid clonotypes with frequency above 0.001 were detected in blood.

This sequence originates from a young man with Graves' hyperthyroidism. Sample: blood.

The CDR3 DNA reads TGCGCCAGCAGCTTGCAGGGGGCGCTAAGTGGCGAGCAGTACTTC. Protein product: CASSLQGALSGEQYF. V gene TRBV5-1 combines with J gene TRBJ2-7, with 8 bases identical to TRBD1. The CDR3 consists of 15 residues. Germline values: CDR1 SGHRS, CDR2 YFSETQ. V gave up 1 base and J gave up 6 bases; unmatched junction bases: 9.